The 5 T cell receptor beta chains given below trace back to one sample, sequenced in a study of control samples from healthy donors and cancer patients. Profiling relied on immunoSEQ multiplex PCR, and the TCRdb table lists in-frame clones only, not all of them. The table lists some 170,000 clones, roughly 94% of them singletons. Source material: PBMCs. All receptors derive from a man aged 55 to 70 with colorectal cancer.

The chain is built from TRBV5-1 and TRBJ2-5; tentatively, D is TRBD1 or TRBD2 (6 bases each). V lost 4 bases and J 5 bases, leaving 18 bases between the germline ends. CDR1 SGHRS and CDR2 YFSETQ come from the germline V gene. The CDR3 has 15 amino acids. The DNA of the CDR3 is TGCGCCAGCAGCGCGTGGGACACCCGGGGGGAGACCCAGTACTTC. This gives the protein CASSAWDTRGETQYF.

The CDR3: CASSYSGFPNTEAFF. CDR3 DNA sequence: TGTGCCAGCAGTTACTCCGGGTTCCCGAACACTGAAGCTTTCTTT. This sequence joins TRBV6-5 and TRBJ1-1; D is ambiguous. CDR1 is MNHEY and CDR2 is SVGAGI in the germline V gene. Trimming took off 0 bases at V and 1 base at J, with 9 bases between the two ends. CDR3 length: 15 residues.

The chain is built from TRBV5-1 and TRBJ2-2; TRBD1 matches at 8 bases. This CDR3 region has 14 residues. J was trimmed by 4 bases and V by 7 bases; bases with no gene match: 6. The germline CDR1 and CDR2 sequences are SGHRS and YFSETQ. The CDR3 protein is CASARGLGTGELFF. The CDR3 DNA is TGCGCCAGCGCCAGGGGGCTTGGCACCGGGGAGCTGTTTTTT.

The rearrangement joins TRBV28 to TRBJ1-2; no definite D call. CDR1 and CDR2 (germline): MDHEN, SYDVKM. Trimming removed 3 bases at V and 3 bases at J, with 11 bases between. The CDR3 has 14 amino acids. CDR3 DNA: TGTGCCAGCAGTTTCCCGGAAAGTGACTATGGCTACACCTTC. Its protein is CASSFPESDYGYTF.

The chain carries TRBV5-8 and TRBJ2-5, with D unclear. Germline V CDR1 and CDR2: SGHTS, YDEGEE. Trimming took off 0 bases at V and 5 bases at J, with 11 bases between the two ends. The CDR3 consists of 14 residues. The CDR3 reads CASSLDRVGETQYF. The CDR3, as DNA: TGTGCCAGCAGCTTGGATAGGGTGGGGGAGACCCAGTACTTC.